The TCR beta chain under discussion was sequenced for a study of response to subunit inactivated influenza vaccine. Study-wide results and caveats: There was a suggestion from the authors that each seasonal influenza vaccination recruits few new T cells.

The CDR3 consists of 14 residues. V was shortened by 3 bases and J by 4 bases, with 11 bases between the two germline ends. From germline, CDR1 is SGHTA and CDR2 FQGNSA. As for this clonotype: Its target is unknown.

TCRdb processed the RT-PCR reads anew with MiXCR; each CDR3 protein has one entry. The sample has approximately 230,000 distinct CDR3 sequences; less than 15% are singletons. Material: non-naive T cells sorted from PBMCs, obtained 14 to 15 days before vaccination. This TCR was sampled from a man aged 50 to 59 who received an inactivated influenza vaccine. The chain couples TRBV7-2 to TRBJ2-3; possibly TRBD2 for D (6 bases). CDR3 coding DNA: TGTGCCAGCAGCTTTTCGCGGGGTTCAGATACGCAGTATTTT. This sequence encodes CASSFSRGSDTQYF.